A single sample is the source of the 20 T cell receptor beta chains below, sequenced in a study of cytomegalovirus exposure and HLA in healthy donors. Sequenced by immunoSEQ multiplex PCR; TCRdb stores in-frame clones only, minus some. The repertoire holds more than 110,000 clones, with approximately 94% as singletons. What was sequenced was PBMCs. These receptors came from a man younger than 35 in good health and CMV-seropositive.

This chain uses TRBV28 with TRBJ2-5, with 10 bases fitting TRBD2. The CDR3 length is 17 residues. Germline lookup yields CDR1 MDHEN and CDR2 SYDVKM. With 4 bases clipped from V and 5 bases from J, the junction kept 13 bases outside the gene matches. The chain's CDR3 is CASSSNYRLAGVETQYF. CDR3 in DNA: TGTGCCAGCAGTTCTAACTACAGACTAGCGGGTGTCGAGACCCAGTACTTC.

The V gene is TRBV13, the J gene TRBJ2-3; the D gene is possibly TRBD2 (6 bases). Germline V lookup: CDR1 PRHDT, CDR2 FYEKMQ (reference sequence). CDR3 length: 16 residues. The V gene lost 4 bases and the J gene lost 11 bases, with 25 bases spanning the gap. The CDR3 sequence is CASSSAAGLSRDGQYF. The CDR3 nucleotides are TGTGCCAGCAGCTCCGCCGCGGGACTCTCGAGGGATGGGCAGTATTTT.

The chain employs TRBV28 and TRBJ2-7; 8 bases match TRBD2. The germline V gene encodes CDR1 MDHEN and CDR2 SYDVKM. The junction had 14 bases not matched to a gene; V was cut back by 8 bases and J by 5 bases. The CDR3 contains 15 residues. DNA of the CDR3: TGTGCCAGCCAGGTGGCGGGAGGAAGTGGCCACGAGCAGTACTTC. Translation: CASQVAGGSGHEQYF.

CDR3 sequence reads: CASSGGLAQETQYF. The CDR3 nucleotides read TGTGCCAGCAGCGGGGGACTAGCACAAGAGACCCAGTACTTC. J is TRBJ2-5 and V is TRBV7-6; TRBD2 matches 9 bases. Germline V gene sequence: CDR1 SGHVS, CDR2 FNYEAQ. V dropped 5 bases and J dropped 2; count of bases not matched to a gene: 3. The CDR3 has 14 residues.

The chain links TRBV13 to TRBJ2-7; 14 positions match TRBD2. With 5 bases clipped from V and 0 bases from J, the junction kept 6 bases outside the gene matches. The CDR3 has 17 amino acids. Germline V gene sequence: CDR1 PRHDT, CDR2 FYEKMQ (reference sequence). CDR3 sequence: CASSPGLAGGNSYEQYF. CDR3 nucleotides: TGTGCCAGCAGCCCCGGACTAGCGGGAGGTAACTCCTACGAGCAGTACTTC.

This chain joins TRBV4-1 and TRBJ2-1, with D maybe TRBD1 (5 bases). This CDR3 has 17 residues. The V and J ends lost 0 bases and 9 bases respectively, with 21 bases between them. From germline, CDR1 is MGHRA and CDR2 YSYEKL. This CDR3 is CASSQDPVRQGRGEQFF. CDR3 coding DNA: TGCGCCAGCAGCCAAGACCCGGTCCGTCAGGGCCGTGGTGAGCAGTTCTTC.

The chain recombines TRBV4-1 with TRBJ1-4; D remains unclear. Between the trimmed V and J ends, which lost 4 bases and 4 bases, there was a span of 10 bases. Germline V CDR1 and CDR2: MGHRA, YSYEKL. CDR3 length: 14 residues. CDR3 nucleotides: TGCGCCAGCAGCCCTCAGACTATTAATGAAAAACTGTTTTTT. The encoded protein is CASSPQTINEKLFF.

In regard to this clone: The junction differs from germline at one of its ends, possibly a read error. The CDR3 DNA follows: TGTGCCAGCAGCAGTACTACAAATGGGCAGTTCTTC. Its protein product is CASSSTTNGQFF. The chain couples TRBV5-4 to TRBJ2-1; D unclear. The CDR3 extends over 12 amino acids. CDR1 is SGHNT and CDR2 is YYREEE in the germline V gene (reference sequence).

The rearrangement links TRBV5-1 to TRBJ2-5; D not certain. CDR3 length: 12 residues. The V end was cut by 0 bases, the J end by 5 bases, with 5 bases between. Per the germline V gene, CDR1 is SGHRS and CDR2 is YFSETQ. The CDR3 sequence: CASSLDGETQYF. The CDR3 DNA is TGCGCCAGCAGCTTGGACGGTGAGACCCAGTACTTC.

The chain is built from TRBV7-9 and TRBJ1-3; no clear D gene. Germline V CDR1 and CDR2: SEHNR, FQNEAQ (reference sequence). Trimming left V 1 base short and J 0 bases short, with 10 bases between. The length of the CDR3 is 16 residues. Here the CDR3 reads CASSLVVINSGNTIYF. The CDR3 DNA is TGTGCCAGCAGCTTAGTAGTTATCAACTCTGGAAACACCATATATTTT. Full variable domain (remainder filled in from reference TRBV7-9 and TRBJ1-3): DTGVSQNPRHKITKRGQNVTFRCDPISEHNRLYWYRQTLGQGPEFLTYFQNEAQLEKSRLLSDRFSAERPKGSFSTLEIQRTEQGDSAMYLCASSLVVINSGNTIYFGEGSWLTVV.

V is TRBV9 and J is TRBJ2-2; TRBD1 matches at 8 bases. Germline-derived CDR1 and CDR2 are SGDLS and YYNGEE. Unmatched junction bases numbered 5, after V lost 2 bases and J lost 5 bases. This CDR3 has 15 amino acids. The CDR3 coding sequence is TGTGCCAGCAGCGTCCGGACAGGGACGACCGGGGAGCTGTTTTTT. Its protein is CASSVRTGTTGELFF.

V gene TRBV29-1 combines with J gene TRBJ1-1; D is unresolved. The germline V gene has CDR1 SQVTM and CDR2 ANQGSEA. Deletions cut 5 bases from V and 1 base from J, with 14 bases between. This CDR3 comprises 14 residues. CDR3 protein: CSVLAPPGNTEAFF. CDR3 nucleotide sequence: TGCAGCGTTCTAGCCCCCCCAGGGAACACTGAAGCTTTCTTT.

DNA of the CDR3: TGTGCCAGCAGTGTGGACAGGAATCAGCCCCAGCATTTT. Protein sequence: CASSVDRNQPQHF. This chain links TRBV2 with TRBJ1-5; 7 nucleotides line up with TRBD1. The length of the CDR3 is 13 residues. Trimming removed 4 bases from V and 4 bases from J; junction bases left unmatched: 1. Per the germline V gene, CDR1 is SNHLY and CDR2 is FYNNEI.

This chain links TRBV2 with TRBJ1-2; 7 nucleotides agree with TRBD1. Germline CDR1 is SNHLY and CDR2 is FYNNEI. There are 15 residues in the CDR3. The V segment lost 5 bases and the J segment 2 bases; nucleotides outside the gene matches: 8. CDR3 nucleotides: TGTGCCAGCAGTTCCGGGACAGATCACAACTATGGCTACACCTTC. Protein product: CASSSGTDHNYGYTF. Supplemented by reference TRBV2 and TRBJ1-2, the full variable domain reads EPEVTQTPSHQVTQMGQEVILRCVPISNHLYFYWYRQILGQKVEFLVSFYNNEISEKSEIFDDQFSVERPDGSNFTLKIRSTKLEDSAMYFCASSSGTDHNYGYTFGSGTRLTVV.

The CDR3 sequence is CASSYRGDNTEAFF. The CDR3 DNA sequence: TGTGCCAGCAGTTACCGGGGTGACAACACTGAAGCTTTCTTT. This chain links TRBV6-5 with TRBJ1-1; no firm D call. CDR3 length: 14 amino acids. Germline CDR1 reads MNHEY; CDR2 reads SVGAGI. V was clipped by 2 bases and J by 2 bases, with 9 bases between them.

The chain recombines TRBV27 with TRBJ2-7, with a weak D call TRBD1 (6 bases). This CDR3 has 14 residues. The V gene's germline CDR1 is MNHEY and CDR2 SMNVEV (reference sequence). V was clipped by 2 bases and J by 4 bases, with 12 bases between them. The CDR3 here is CASSLRQGKYEQYF. The CDR3 DNA reads as TGTGCCAGCAGTTTACGGCAGGGGAAGTACGAGCAGTACTTC.

The chain combines TRBV30 with TRBJ1-2, with TRBD1 identical over 10 bases. Losses at the gene ends were 4 bases for V and 3 bases for J; bases not matched to a gene: 5. The CDR3 spans 14 residues. Germline V gene data show CDR1 as GTSNPN and CDR2 as SVGIG (reference sequence). CDR3 amino acids: CAWNRGTGDYGYTF. The CDR3 DNA is TGTGCCTGGAATAGGGGGACAGGGGACTATGGCTACACCTTC.

V usage is TRBV18 and J usage is TRBJ1-1; 9 bases are a match to TRBD1. Germline trimming cut 4 bases from V and 4 bases from J; bases unmatched to any gene: 7. This CDR3 is built from 15 residues. Germline CDR1 is KGHSH and CDR2 is LQKENI. CDR3 nucleotides: TGTGCCAGCTCACAGGGACAGGGAGGGAGCACTGAAGCTTTCTTT. It is translated as CASSQGQGGSTEAFF.

The J gene is TRBJ2-7, the V gene TRBV27, with D possibly TRBD1 on 6 matching bases. Germline V lookup: CDR1 MNHEY, CDR2 SMNVEV (reference sequence). V lost 6 bases, J lost 2 bases, and 11 bases lay in between. The CDR3 runs 13 residues. The CDR3 bases are TGTGCCAGCAGGTCCTACAGGGCCTACGAGCAGTACTTC. Translated: CASRSYRAYEQYF.

V usage is TRBV18 and J usage is TRBJ1-4; D is possibly TRBD1 (6 bases). The CDR3 is 17 amino acids. V was clipped by 1 base and J by 2 bases, with 14 bases between them. The germline CDR1 and CDR2 sequences are KGHSH and LQKENI. CDR3 nucleotide sequence: TGTGCCAGCTCACCACAGGCCACAGGGTTGACTAATGAAAAACTGTTTTTT. This codes for CASSPQATGLTNEKLFF.